The TCR beta chain described here comes from a study of blood T cell repertoires in COVID-19. Study context: Collection of acute and convalescent COVID-19 samples took place in the United States, Italy and Spain.

This study enrolled people aged 18 to 89 from around 25 US geographic areas. The CDR3 is 12 amino acids. CDR1 is SQVTM and CDR2 is ANQGSEA in the germline V gene. V lost 5 bases and J lost 6; bases outside the gene matches: 5. Profiled with immunoSEQ multiplex PCR; TCRdb holds only in-frame clones, not every one. Of hundreds of thousands of clones in the sample, approximately 90% are singletons; the top ten hold around 9.5%. This receptor was identified in a woman aged 40 to 55 who had recovered from COVID-19. The genes are TRBV29-1 and TRBJ1-2, with 8 bases aligning to TRBD1. What was sequenced was PBMCs or T cells enriched from blood (not recorded which). The CDR3 bases are TGCAGCGTTTGGGACAGGAGAGATGGCTACACCTTC. The encoded protein is CSVWDRRDGYTF.